This T cell receptor beta chain stems from a study of tumor-infiltrating lymphocytes in primary liver carcinoma. On the study more broadly: Productive TCRbeta read yields ran from roughly 3.65 to 7.13 million per sample and were similar between tissues.

V was trimmed by 4 bases and J by 5 bases, leaving 18 bases between them. Germline V gene sequence: CDR1 SGHNT, CDR2 YYREEE (reference sequence). The CDR3 contains 15 residues. This clonotype was seen ten or more times. Starting material of roughly 0.45 ug total RNA yielded TCR beta cDNA via a constant-region primer. Modified slightly, ARM-PCR produced TCR beta libraries over three nested multiplex PCR rounds. For approximately 9 cycles apiece, the opening two PCR rounds ran with TRBV1-TRBV30 forward primers and a C-beta reverse primer. One entry per CDR3 protein, called by TCRdb with MiXCR from the multiplex PCR reads. The sample contains about 70,000 distinct CDR3 sequences, over 60% of which appear only once. Starting material for RNA and DNA co-extraction consisted of about 20-33 mg of unsorted bulk tissue.

Material: liver tumor tissue from sampling region 4. The subset: tumor region T4, right-lateral pole. V usage is TRBV5-4 and J usage is TRBJ2-5; D might be TRBD2 (6 bases). This TCR was recovered from a middle-aged man with primary liver carcinoma and hepatitis B virus infection. In nucleotides, the CDR3 is TGTGCCAGCAGCAAGGTCGCGGGGAGTGGGGAGACCCAGTACTTC. Translated, it gives CASSKVAGSGETQYF.